This is a list of T cell receptor beta chains from one sample in a study of cytomegalovirus exposure and HLA in healthy donors. Measured with immunoSEQ multiplex PCR; TCRdb has only the in-frame clones, and not every one. In the table there are around 300,000 clones, roughly 90% of which are singletons. Sample: PBMCs. These receptors were collected from a woman aged 18 to 35 in good health and CMV-seronegative. The CDR3 runs from the conserved cysteine through the conserved F or W. Fields, in order: J gene, CDR3 length, V gene, D gene, clone size, CDR3 DNA, CDR3 protein. A D gene is named only where the DNA matches it firmly. Only some rows state a clone size, as once, few, many or a class for expanded clones.

>TRBJ2-1|18|TRBV19|NA|NA
TGTGCCAGTAGTATTGGTGGGAGTCCAGGAAGCCCCTACAATGAGCAGTTCTTC
CASSIGGSPGSPYNEQFF
>TRBJ1-2|16|TRBV9|TRBD1|NA
TGTGCCAGCAGCGAGGGGGGACAGGGGGAAAAGTATGGCTACACCTTC
CASSEGGQGEKYGYTF
>TRBJ2-7|16|TRBV10-3|TRBD1|once
TGTGCCATCAGTGACCCGGTGAGGGACAGTCCTTACGAGCAGTACTTC
CAISDPVRDSPYEQYF
>TRBJ2-2|17|TRBV10-2|NA|few
TGCGCCAGCAGTGAAGGGAAGACAGGAACCTCTTGGGGGGAGCTGTTTTTT
CASSEGKTGTSWGELFF
>TRBJ1-5|13|TRBV19|NA|NA
TGTGCCAGTAGTACGACAGGCAGCCAGCCCCAGCATTTT
CASSTTGSQPQHF
>TRBJ2-7|17|TRBV5-1|TRBD1|NA
TGCGCCAGCAGCTTTCGAGAGGGACAGGGAAGCTCCTACGAGCAGTACTTC
CASSFREGQGSSYEQYF
>TRBJ1-6|16|TRBV2|NA|NA
TGTGCCAGCAACCAGGACGGGAGCTCCTATAATTCACCCCTCCACTTT
CASNQDGSSYNSPLHF
>TRBJ2-3|18|TRBV15|NA|NA
TGTGCCACCAGCAGAGAGGGGATATTGGGGGGGCCAGGGGATACGCAGTATTTT
CATSREGILGGPGDTQYF
>TRBJ2-5|14|TRBV29-1|TRBD2|NA
TGCAGCGCCCACGGGGGGGCGGGGCAAGAGACCCAGTACTTC
CSAHGGAGQETQYF
>TRBJ1-2|14|TRBV30|TRBD1|NA
TGTGCCTGGAGTCCCCCAGGGGGGTACTATGGCTACACCTTC
CAWSPPGGYYGYTF
>TRBJ2-7|15|TRBV5-6|TRBD1|NA
TGTGCCAGCAGCTCAAGACAGGGGACCGCCTACGAGCAGTACTTC
CASSSRQGTAYEQYF
>TRBJ2-7|16|TRBV6-5|TRBD2|NA
TGTGCCAGCAGTTACTCGGGACTAGCGGGGCTCTACGAGCAGTACTTC
CASSYSGLAGLYEQYF
>TRBJ1-2|16|TRBV5-6|NA|NA
TGTGCCAGCAGCTTAGGAACCTCAGCGATCAACTATGGCTACACCTTC
CASSLGTSAINYGYTF
>TRBJ2-3|17|TRBV9|NA|NA
TGTGCCAGCAGCGTAGAGCCCCAGGGGAAGTACACAGATACGCAGTATTTT
CASSVEPQGKYTDTQYF
>TRBJ2-1|15|TRBV6-1|TRBD2|NA
TGTGCCAGCAGCGTTCTAGCGGGGGTTTACAATGAGCAGTTCTTC
CASSVLAGVYNEQFF
>TRBJ2-1|14|TRBV30|TRBD1|NA
TGTGCCTGGAGTAGAGACAGGGCCTACAATGAGCAGTTCTTC
CAWSRDRAYNEQFF
>TRBJ1-2|13|TRBV11-3|TRBD1|NA
TGTGCCAGCAGCTCGGGACAGGGCCGAGGCTACACCTTC
CASSSGQGRGYTF